These T cell receptor beta chains were read from a single sample in a study of blood T cells in healthy people across ages. TCRdb analysed the 5' RACE reads with MiXCR anew, one entry per CDR3 protein. The data contain some 320,000 distinct CDR3 sequences, around 27% of them singletons. The sequencing input was blood. These receptors were collected from a woman aged 65 to 85 in good health. CDR3s include the opening cysteine and the closing phenylalanine or tryptophan. The order of the fields is CDR3 protein, CDR3 DNA, V gene, D gene, clone size, J gene. The D gene is left open where the match is weak. Expanded clones get a size class; other rows say once, few or many, or leave the size out.

CDR3aa: CSVDQREPHNEQFF
CDR3nt: TGCAGCGTTGACCAACGAGAGCCCCACAATGAGCAGTTCTTC
v_gene: TRBV29-1
d_gene: .
abundance: many
j_gene: TRBJ2-1

CDR3aa: CASSYSAGGSYNEQFF
CDR3nt: TGTGCCAGCAGTTACTCTGCGGGAGGTTCCTACAATGAGCAGTTCTTC
v_gene: TRBV6-6
d_gene: TRBD2
abundance: .
j_gene: TRBJ2-1

CDR3aa: CASSQVSNGAETQYF
CDR3nt: TGCGCCAGCAGCCAAGTTTCCAACGGAGCGGAGACCCAGTACTTC
v_gene: TRBV4-3
d_gene: .
abundance: .
j_gene: TRBJ2-5

CDR3aa: CASSPDSAVEYF
CDR3nt: TGTGCCAGCAGTCCCGACAGCGCGGTGGAGTACTTC
v_gene: TRBV6-6
d_gene: .
abundance: few
j_gene: TRBJ2-7

CDR3aa: CASSQAASGGNEQFF
CDR3nt: TGTGCCAGCAGCCAAGCGGCTAGCGGGGGAAATGAGCAGTTCTTC
v_gene: TRBV3-1
d_gene: TRBD2
abundance: .
j_gene: TRBJ2-1

CDR3aa: CASSGQLSADTEYF
CDR3nt: TGTGCCAGCAGCGGACAGCTAAGCGCAGATACGGAATATTTT
v_gene: TRBV12-3/TRBV12-4
d_gene: .
abundance: .
j_gene: TRBJ2-3

CDR3aa: CASSPLAGPNTGELFF
CDR3nt: TGCGCCAGCAGCCCCTTAGCGGGTCCGAACACCGGGGAGCTGTTTTTT
v_gene: TRBV5-1
d_gene: TRBD2
abundance: .
j_gene: TRBJ2-2

CDR3aa: CASSFAETSPEQFF
CDR3nt: TGTGCCAGCAGTTTCGCCGAGACTAGTCCCGAGCAGTTCTTC
v_gene: TRBV12-3/TRBV12-4
d_gene: .
abundance: .
j_gene: TRBJ2-1

CDR3aa: CASSPPGRGGTEAFF
CDR3nt: TGTGCCAGCAGCCCTCCCGGCAGGGGAGGAACTGAAGCTTTCTTT
v_gene: TRBV28
d_gene: .
abundance: .
j_gene: TRBJ1-1

CDR3aa: CASSQESEGKETQYF
CDR3nt: TGTGCCAGCAGCCAAGAGTCGGAGGGGAAAGAGACCCAGTACTTC
v_gene: TRBV3-1
d_gene: .
abundance: .
j_gene: TRBJ2-5

CDR3aa: CASSLAEFTDTQYF
CDR3nt: TGTGCTAGCAGCTTAGCGGAGTTCACAGATACGCAGTATTTT
v_gene: TRBV7-7
d_gene: .
abundance: .
j_gene: TRBJ2-3

CDR3aa: CATIGTRINQETQYF
CDR3nt: TGTGCCACCATCGGGACTCGTATTAATCAAGAGACCCAGTACTTC
v_gene: TRBV28
d_gene: .
abundance: .
j_gene: TRBJ2-5

CDR3aa: CASSLRESTQYF
CDR3nt: TGTGCCAGCAGTTTAAGGGAAAGCACGCAGTATTTT
v_gene: TRBV28
d_gene: .
abundance: few
j_gene: TRBJ2-3

CDR3aa: CSATPGLQVFETQYF
CDR3nt: TGCAGTGCTACCCCGGGACTACAGGTCTTCGAGACCCAGTACTTC
v_gene: TRBV20-1
d_gene: TRBD2
abundance: .
j_gene: TRBJ2-5

CDR3aa: CASSTGGQGVAYEQYF
CDR3nt: TGCGCCAGCAGCACGGGGGGACAGGGGGTCGCCTACGAGCAGTACTTC
v_gene: TRBV5-1
d_gene: TRBD1
abundance: .
j_gene: TRBJ2-7

CDR3aa: CASNTDLRGPYGYTF
CDR3nt: TGTGCCAGCAACACGGACCTTCGGGGACCTTATGGCTACACCTTC
v_gene: TRBV5-5
d_gene: .
abundance: .
j_gene: TRBJ1-2

CDR3aa: CASSLALVTDTQYF
CDR3nt: TGCGCCAGCAGCTTGGCGCTAGTGACAGATACGCAGTATTTT
v_gene: TRBV5-1
d_gene: .
abundance: few
j_gene: TRBJ2-3

CDR3aa: CASSQARTSGTPDTQYF
CDR3nt: TGTGCCAGCAGCCAAGCCCGGACTAGCGGGACTCCAGATACGCAGTATTTT
v_gene: TRBV3-1
d_gene: TRBD2
abundance: .
j_gene: TRBJ2-3

CDR3aa: CASSLNADTQYF
CDR3nt: TGTGCCAGCAGCTTAAACGCAGATACGCAGTATTTT
v_gene: TRBV7-3
d_gene: .
abundance: .
j_gene: TRBJ2-3

CDR3aa: CASSGTGPNYGYTF
CDR3nt: TGTGCCAGCAGTGGGACAGGGCCAAACTATGGCTACACCTTC
v_gene: TRBV28
d_gene: TRBD1
abundance: many
j_gene: TRBJ1-2

CDR3aa: CASSTHSTTNEKLFF
CDR3nt: TGTGCCAGCAGCACCCACAGCACAACTAATGAAAAACTGTTTTTT
v_gene: TRBV9
d_gene: .
abundance: .
j_gene: TRBJ1-4

CDR3aa: CASSPRVGGGNIQYF
CDR3nt: TGTGCCAGCAGCCCTCGGGTTGGGGGAGGCAACATTCAGTACTTC
v_gene: TRBV7-2
d_gene: .
abundance: few
j_gene: TRBJ2-4

CDR3aa: CASRAQQGAGSTDTQYF
CDR3nt: TGTGCCAGCAGAGCACAACAGGGGGCGGGCAGCACAGATACGCAGTATTTT
v_gene: TRBV6-1
d_gene: TRBD1
abundance: .
j_gene: TRBJ2-3

CDR3aa: CASSDPGLVNF
CDR3nt: TGTGCCAGCAGCGACCCGGGTCTAGTGAACTTC
v_gene: TRBV9
d_gene: .
abundance: few
j_gene: TRBJ2-5

CDR3aa: CASSLLDGNYGYTF
CDR3nt: TGTGCCAGCAGCTTACTCGACGGGAACTATGGCTACACCTTC
v_gene: TRBV12-3/TRBV12-4
d_gene: .
abundance: .
j_gene: TRBJ1-2

CDR3aa: CSARTRRGSVSAFF
CDR3nt: TGCAGTGCTAGGACCCGCAGGGGGTCGGTCTCGGCTTTCTTT
v_gene: TRBV20-1
d_gene: TRBD1
abundance: .
j_gene: TRBJ1-1

CDR3aa: CASSQDQGGWGNQPQHF
CDR3nt: TGTGCCAGCAGCCAAGACCAGGGGGGCTGGGGCAATCAGCCCCAGCATTTT
v_gene: TRBV3-1
d_gene: TRBD1
abundance: few
j_gene: TRBJ1-5

CDR3aa: CASGDSWLSLGYTF
CDR3nt: TGTGCCAGCGGGGACAGTTGGTTATCCCTTGGCTACACCTTC
v_gene: TRBV28
d_gene: TRBD1
abundance: .
j_gene: TRBJ1-2

CDR3aa: CASTLTYEQYF
CDR3nt: TGTGCCAGCACTCTGACCTACGAGCAGTACTTC
v_gene: TRBV6-1
d_gene: .
abundance: many
j_gene: TRBJ2-7

CDR3aa: CASSKPGVSYNEQFF
CDR3nt: TGTGCCAGCAGTAAACCAGGGGTCTCCTACAATGAGCAGTTCTTC
v_gene: TRBV6-1
d_gene: .
abundance: .
j_gene: TRBJ2-1

CDR3aa: CASSAAVQETQYF
CDR3nt: TGTGCCAGCTCTGCGGCAGTCCAAGAGACCCAGTACTTC
v_gene: TRBV18
d_gene: .
abundance: .
j_gene: TRBJ2-5

CDR3aa: CASINQGSLGHGYTF
CDR3nt: TGTGCCAGCATTAATCAGGGGTCCCTCGGCCATGGCTACACCTTC
v_gene: TRBV28
d_gene: .
abundance: .
j_gene: TRBJ1-2

CDR3aa: CASSLAGLGWQTQYF
CDR3nt: TGTGCCAGCAGCTTAGCGGGACTAGGGTGGCAGACCCAGTACTTC
v_gene: TRBV7-2
d_gene: TRBD2
abundance: few
j_gene: TRBJ2-5

CDR3aa: CSVDTNRIQYF
CDR3nt: TGCAGCGTTGATACTAACCGGATCCAGTACTTC
v_gene: TRBV29-1
d_gene: .
abundance: many
j_gene: TRBJ2-5

CDR3aa: CSANPGRDSPLHF
CDR3nt: TGCAGTGCTAACCCGGGCAGGGACTCACCCCTCCACTTT
v_gene: TRBV20-1
d_gene: .
abundance: few
j_gene: TRBJ1-6

CDR3aa: CASSSPGTPNTEAFF
CDR3nt: TGTGCCAGCAGCTCGCCCGGGACCCCGAACACTGAAGCTTTCTTT
v_gene: TRBV7-3
d_gene: .
abundance: few
j_gene: TRBJ1-1

CDR3aa: CSARPTSGRKSTDTQYF
CDR3nt: TGCAGTGCTAGGCCGACTAGCGGGAGAAAAAGCACAGATACGCAGTATTTT
v_gene: TRBV20-1
d_gene: TRBD2
abundance: .
j_gene: TRBJ2-3

CDR3aa: CASTPGGGTDTQYF
CDR3nt: TGTGCCAGCACCCCGGGAGGGGGCACAGATACGCAGTATTTT
v_gene: TRBV7-2
d_gene: TRBD2
abundance: many
j_gene: TRBJ2-3

CDR3aa: CASSSGTGTGELFF
CDR3nt: TGTGCCAGCAGCTCCGGGACAGGGACCGGGGAGCTGTTTTTT
v_gene: TRBV5-5
d_gene: TRBD1
abundance: few
j_gene: TRBJ2-2

CDR3aa: CASSFGRGRDTEAFF
CDR3nt: TGTGCCAGCAGTTTTGGCAGGGGGCGCGACACTGAAGCTTTCTTT
v_gene: TRBV6-2/TRBV6-3
d_gene: TRBD1
abundance: .
j_gene: TRBJ1-1

CDR3aa: CASSPWTKGKPMNTEAFF
CDR3nt: TGTGCCAGCAGCCCGTGGACCAAAGGGAAGCCCATGAACACTGAAGCTTTCTTT
v_gene: TRBV5-6
d_gene: .
abundance: .
j_gene: TRBJ1-1

CDR3aa: CASSPMAGEQFF
CDR3nt: TGTGCCAGCAGCCCAATGGCCGGTGAGCAGTTCTTC
v_gene: TRBV7-2
d_gene: .
abundance: .
j_gene: TRBJ2-1

CDR3aa: CASSGLTGGNGYTF
CDR3nt: TGTGCCAGCAGTGGCCTGACAGGGGGGAATGGCTACACCTTC
v_gene: TRBV25-1
d_gene: TRBD1
abundance: few
j_gene: TRBJ1-2

CDR3aa: CASSPISSGRINEQFF
CDR3nt: TGTGCCAGCAGCCCTATCTCTAGCGGGAGAATCAATGAGCAGTTCTTC
v_gene: TRBV4-2
d_gene: TRBD2
abundance: few
j_gene: TRBJ2-1

CDR3aa: CASRWASWDEQFF
CDR3nt: TGCGCCAGCCGGTGGGCTAGTTGGGATGAGCAGTTCTTC
v_gene: TRBV5-1
d_gene: .
abundance: few
j_gene: TRBJ2-1

CDR3aa: CASSLTTGGADYGYTF
CDR3nt: TGTGCCAGCAGCCTTACAACCGGAGGGGCGGACTATGGCTACACCTTC
v_gene: TRBV6-1
d_gene: .
abundance: .
j_gene: TRBJ1-2

CDR3aa: CASSARPTGENSPLHF
CDR3nt: TGCGCCAGCAGCGCGAGACCGACAGGGGAGAATTCACCCCTCCACTTT
v_gene: TRBV5-1
d_gene: TRBD1
abundance: few
j_gene: TRBJ1-6

CDR3aa: CSASVVSEKETQYF
CDR3nt: TGCAGTGCTAGCGTCGTGAGCGAGAAAGAGACCCAGTACTTC
v_gene: TRBV20-1
d_gene: .
abundance: few
j_gene: TRBJ2-5

CDR3aa: CASPRGSYNEQFF
CDR3nt: TGTGCCAGCCCTCGGGGCTCCTACAATGAGCAGTTCTTC
v_gene: TRBV6-2/TRBV6-3
d_gene: .
abundance: many
j_gene: TRBJ2-1

CDR3aa: CASSSLLVGAEAFF
CDR3nt: TGTGCCAGCAGCTCCCTCCTTGTGGGGGCTGAAGCTTTCTTT
v_gene: TRBV7-2
d_gene: .
abundance: .
j_gene: TRBJ1-1

CDR3aa: CSASGSQPGGVSYEQYF
CDR3nt: TGCAGTGCTAGCGGCTCGCAGCCCGGGGGCGTCTCCTACGAGCAGTACTTC
v_gene: TRBV20-1
d_gene: .
abundance: .
j_gene: TRBJ2-7